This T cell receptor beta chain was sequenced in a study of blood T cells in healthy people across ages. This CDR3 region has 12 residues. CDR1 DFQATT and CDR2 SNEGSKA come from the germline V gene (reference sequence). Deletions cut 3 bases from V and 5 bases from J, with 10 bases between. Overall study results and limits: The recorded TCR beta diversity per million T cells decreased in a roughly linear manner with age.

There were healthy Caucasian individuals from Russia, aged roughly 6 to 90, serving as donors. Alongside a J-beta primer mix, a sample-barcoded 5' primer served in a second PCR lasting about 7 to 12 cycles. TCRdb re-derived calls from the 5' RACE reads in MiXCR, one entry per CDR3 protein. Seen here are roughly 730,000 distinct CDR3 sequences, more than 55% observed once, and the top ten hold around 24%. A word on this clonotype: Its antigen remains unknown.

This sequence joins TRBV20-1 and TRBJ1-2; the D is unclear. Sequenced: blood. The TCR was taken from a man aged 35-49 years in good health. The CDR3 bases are TGCAGTGCTAGGAACGGACCATATGGCTACACCTTC. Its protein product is CSARNGPYGYTF.